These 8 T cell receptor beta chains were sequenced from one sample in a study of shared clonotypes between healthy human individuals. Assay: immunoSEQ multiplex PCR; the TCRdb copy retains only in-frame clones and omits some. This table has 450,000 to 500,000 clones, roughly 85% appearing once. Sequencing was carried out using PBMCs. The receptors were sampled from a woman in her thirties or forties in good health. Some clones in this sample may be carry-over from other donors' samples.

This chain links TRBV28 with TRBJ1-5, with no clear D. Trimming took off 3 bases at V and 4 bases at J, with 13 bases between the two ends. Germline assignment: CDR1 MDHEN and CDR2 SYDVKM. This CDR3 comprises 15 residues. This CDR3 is CASSLAGRVNQPQHF. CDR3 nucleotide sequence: TGTGCCAGCAGTTTGGCCGGGAGGGTGAATCAGCCCCAGCATTTT.

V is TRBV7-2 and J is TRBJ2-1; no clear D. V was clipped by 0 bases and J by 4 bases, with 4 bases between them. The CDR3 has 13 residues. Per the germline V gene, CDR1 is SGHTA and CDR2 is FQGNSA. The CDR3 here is CASSLAEYNEQFF. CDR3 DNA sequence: TGTGCCAGCAGCTTAGCGGAGTACAATGAGCAGTTCTTC. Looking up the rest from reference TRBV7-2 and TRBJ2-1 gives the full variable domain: GAGVSQSPSNKVTEKGKDVELRCDPISGHTALYWYRQSLGQGLEFLIYFQGNSAPDKSGLPSDRFSAERTGGSVSTLTIQRTQQEDSAVYLCASSLAEYNEQFFGPGTRLTVL.

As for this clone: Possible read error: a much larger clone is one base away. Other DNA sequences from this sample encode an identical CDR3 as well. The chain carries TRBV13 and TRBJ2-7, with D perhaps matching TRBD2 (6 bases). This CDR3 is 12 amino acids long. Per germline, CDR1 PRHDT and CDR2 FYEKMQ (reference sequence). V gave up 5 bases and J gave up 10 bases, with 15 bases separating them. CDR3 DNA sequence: TGTGCCAGCAGCCCCCGGGGGTTAGAACAGTACTTC. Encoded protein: CASSPRGLEQYF.

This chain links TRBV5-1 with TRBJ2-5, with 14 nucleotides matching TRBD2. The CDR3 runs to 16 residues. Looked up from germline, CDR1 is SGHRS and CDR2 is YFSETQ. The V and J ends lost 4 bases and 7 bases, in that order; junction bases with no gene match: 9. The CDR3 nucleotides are TGCGCCAGCAGCCGCATGGGACTAGCGGGAGACGGGACCCAGTACTTC. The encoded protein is CASSRMGLAGDGTQYF.

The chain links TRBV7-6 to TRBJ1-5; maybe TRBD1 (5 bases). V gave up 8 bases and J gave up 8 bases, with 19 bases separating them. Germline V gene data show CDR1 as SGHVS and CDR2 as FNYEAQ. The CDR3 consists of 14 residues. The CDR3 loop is CASSNGRGTEPQHF. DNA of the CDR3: TGTGCCAGCTCCAACGGGAGGGGCACGGAGCCCCAGCATTTT.

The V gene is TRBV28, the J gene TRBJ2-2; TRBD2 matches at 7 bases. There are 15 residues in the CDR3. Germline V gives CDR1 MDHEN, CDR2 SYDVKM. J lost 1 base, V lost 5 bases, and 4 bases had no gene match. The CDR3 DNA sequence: TGTGCCAGCAGTCATGGGGGGGAGAACACCGGGGAGCTGTTTTTT. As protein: CASSHGGENTGELFF.

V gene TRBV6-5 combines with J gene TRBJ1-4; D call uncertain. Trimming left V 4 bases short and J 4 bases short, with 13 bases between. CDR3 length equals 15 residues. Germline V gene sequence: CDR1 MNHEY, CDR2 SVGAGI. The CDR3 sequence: CASSSPAGINEKLFF. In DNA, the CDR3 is TGTGCCAGCAGTTCCCCGGCAGGCATTAATGAAAAACTGTTTTTT.

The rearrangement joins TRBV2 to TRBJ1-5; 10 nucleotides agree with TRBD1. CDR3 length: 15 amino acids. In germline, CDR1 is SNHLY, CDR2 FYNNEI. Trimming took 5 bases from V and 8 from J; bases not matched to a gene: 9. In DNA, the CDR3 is TGTGCCAGCAGTCCCGGGACAGGGGCGCAGGAGCCCCAGCATTTT. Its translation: CASSPGTGAQEPQHF.